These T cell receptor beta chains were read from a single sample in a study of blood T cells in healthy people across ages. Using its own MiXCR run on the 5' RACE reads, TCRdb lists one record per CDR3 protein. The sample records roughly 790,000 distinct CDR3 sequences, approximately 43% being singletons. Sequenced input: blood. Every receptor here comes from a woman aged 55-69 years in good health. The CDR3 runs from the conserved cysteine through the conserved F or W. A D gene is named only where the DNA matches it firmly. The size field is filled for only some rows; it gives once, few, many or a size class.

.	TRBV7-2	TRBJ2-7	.	CASSSTGLYTYEQYF	TGTGCCAGCAGCTCCACCGGACTTTACACCTACGAGCAGTACTTC
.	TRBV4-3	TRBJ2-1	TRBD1	CASSQDLDRGADEQFF	TGCGCCAGCAGCCAAGATCTCGACAGGGGGGCGGATGAGCAGTTCTTC
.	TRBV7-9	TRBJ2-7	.	CASSHLSNAGYEQYF	TGTGCCAGCAGCCACCTCTCCAATGCCGGCTACGAGCAGTACTTC
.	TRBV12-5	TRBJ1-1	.	CASGLVLRSNTEAFF	TGTGCTAGTGGTTTGGTACTTCGGTCCAACACTGAAGCTTTCTTT
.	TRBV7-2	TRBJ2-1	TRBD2	CASSLESSGGFDEQFF	TGTGCCAGCAGCTTAGAATCTAGCGGGGGGTTCGATGAGCAGTTCTTC
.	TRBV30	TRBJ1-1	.	CAWSVQGDTEAFF	TGTGCCTGGAGTGTACAGGGAGACACTGAAGCTTTCTTT
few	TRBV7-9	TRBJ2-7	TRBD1	CASSGQGNEQYF	TGTGCCAGCAGCGGACAGGGGAACGAGCAGTACTTC
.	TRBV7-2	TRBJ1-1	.	CPSSLPGGGNTEAFF	TGTCCCAGCAGCTTACCAGGTGGGGGGAACACTGAAGCTTTCTTT
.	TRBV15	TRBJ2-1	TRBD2	CATSRERRSGRRDEQFF	TGTGCCACCAGCAGAGAAAGGAGGAGCGGGAGGAGAGATGAGCAGTTCTTC
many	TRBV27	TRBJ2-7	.	CASTPPGGYEQYF	TGTGCCAGCACCCCTCCTGGAGGATACGAGCAGTACTTC
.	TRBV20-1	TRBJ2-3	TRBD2	CSATFWGGADTQYF	TGCAGTGCCACTTTTTGGGGAGGGGCAGATACGCAGTATTTT
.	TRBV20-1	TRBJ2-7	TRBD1	CSADIGTVSYEQYF	TGCAGTGCTGACATCGGGACAGTTTCCTACGAGCAGTACTTC
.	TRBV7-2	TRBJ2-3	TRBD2	CASSPELAGFTDTQYF	TGTGCCAGCAGCCCTGAACTAGCGGGGTTCACAGATACGCAGTATTTT
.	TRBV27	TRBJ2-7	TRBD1	CASSWLRDSYEQYF	TGTGCCAGCAGTTGGCTACGGGACAGCTACGAGCAGTACTTC
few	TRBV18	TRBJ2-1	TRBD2	CASSPPTSGRAVTDEQFF	TGTGCCAGCTCACCACCAACTAGCGGGAGGGCCGTAACCGATGAGCAGTTCTTC
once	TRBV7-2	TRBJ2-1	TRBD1	CASSSSGQQETQFF	TGTGCCAGCAGCTCATCGGGACAGCAAGAGACCCAGTTCTTC
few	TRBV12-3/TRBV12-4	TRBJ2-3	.	CASAPQLDTQYF	TGTGCCAGCGCCCCCCAGCTAGATACGCAGTATTTT
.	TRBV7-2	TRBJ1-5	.	CASSLGADNQPQHF	TGTGCCAGCAGCTTAGGGGCGGACAATCAGCCCCAGCATTTT
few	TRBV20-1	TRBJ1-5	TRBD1	CSARGQGEEQPQHF	TGCAGTGCTAGAGGACAGGGGGAAGAACAGCCCCAGCATTTT
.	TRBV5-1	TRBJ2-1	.	CASRKREGTDTQFF	TGCGCCAGCAGAAAACGGGAAGGCACAGATACGCAGTTCTTC
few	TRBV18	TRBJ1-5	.	CASSPTDNQPQHF	TGTGCCAGCTCCCCCACCGACAATCAGCCCCAGCATTTT
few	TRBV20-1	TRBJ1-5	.	CSATRTAGSNQPQHF	TGCAGTGCTACTAGGACAGCTGGAAGCAATCAGCCCCAGCATTTT
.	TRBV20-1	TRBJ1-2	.	CSARFGGDYSSYTF	TGCAGTGCTAGGTTTGGGGGGGATTATTCGAGCTACACCTTC
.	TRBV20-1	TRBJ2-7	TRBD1	CSATPGGAFYEQYF	TGCAGTGCTACACCAGGGGGCGCGTTCTACGAGCAGTACTTC
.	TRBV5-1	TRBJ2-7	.	CASSLRGQNYEQYF	TGCGCCAGCAGCTTGCGGGGGCAAAACTACGAGCAGTACTTC
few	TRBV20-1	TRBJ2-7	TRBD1	CSARDFGQGTYEQYF	TGCAGTGCTAGAGACTTCGGACAGGGGACCTACGAGCAGTACTTC
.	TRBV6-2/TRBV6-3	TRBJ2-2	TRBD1	CASSDEGTGTRELFF	TGTGCCAGCAGCGATGAGGGGACAGGGACCCGGGAGCTGTTTTTT
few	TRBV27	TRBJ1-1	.	CASSRQQGTTEAFF	TGTGCCAGCAGTCGCCAACAGGGTACCACTGAAGCTTTCTTT
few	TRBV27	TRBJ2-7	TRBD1	CASSQTGGSEQYF	TGTGCCAGCAGTCAAACAGGGGGCAGCGAGCAGTACTTC
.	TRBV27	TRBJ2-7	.	CASSDAGAVSRQYF	TGTGCCAGCAGTGATGCAGGGGCTGTCAGTAGGCAGTACTTC
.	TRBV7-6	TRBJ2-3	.	CASSSPVQTDTQYF	TGTGCCAGCAGCTCCCCGGTCCAGACCGATACGCAGTATTTT
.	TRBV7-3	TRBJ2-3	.	CASSSAGTQDTQYF	TGTGCCAGCAGCTCCGCCGGGACCCAAGATACGCAGTATTTT
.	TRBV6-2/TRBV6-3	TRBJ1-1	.	CASSRYEDTEAFF	TGTGCCAGCAGTCGGTATGAGGACACTGAAGCTTTCTTT
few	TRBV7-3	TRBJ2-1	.	CASSLGSARGGGEQFF	TGTGCCAGCAGCTTAGGGTCGGCTCGCGGCGGCGGTGAGCAGTTCTTC
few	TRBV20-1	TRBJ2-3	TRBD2	CSARDTAGGPIDTQYF	TGCAGTGCTAGAGACACAGCGGGAGGGCCGATAGATACGCAGTATTTT
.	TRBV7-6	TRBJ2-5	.	CASSPWTNAPKETQYF	TGTGCCAGCAGCCCATGGACGAATGCCCCTAAAGAGACCCAGTACTTC
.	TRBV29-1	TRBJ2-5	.	CSVVRGEETQYF	TGCAGCGTTGTGAGGGGGGAAGAGACCCAGTACTTC
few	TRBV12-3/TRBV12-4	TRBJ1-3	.	CASSVAGAGNTIYF	TGTGCCAGCAGTGTGGCGGGGGCTGGAAACACCATATATTTT
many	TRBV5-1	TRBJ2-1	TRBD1	CASSLGQGAGYNEQFF	TGCGCCAGCAGCTTGGGACAGGGGGCGGGTTACAATGAGCAGTTCTTC
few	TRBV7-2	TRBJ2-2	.	CASSLVAANTGELFF	TGTGCCAGCAGCTTAGTAGCGGCGAACACCGGGGAGCTGTTTTTT
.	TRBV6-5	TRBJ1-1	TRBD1	CASTPLGQGRTEAFF	TGTGCCAGCACTCCACTTGGACAGGGTCGGACTGAAGCTTTCTTT
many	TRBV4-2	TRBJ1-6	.	CASSQAPAGNNSPLHF	TGTGCCAGCAGCCAGGCCCCGGCAGGCAATAATTCACCCCTCCACTTT
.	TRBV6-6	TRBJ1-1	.	CASRMEGRNTEAFF	TGTGCCAGCCGCATGGAGGGCCGGAACACTGAAGCTTTCTTT
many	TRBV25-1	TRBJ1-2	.	CASSESGAYGYTF	TGTGCCAGCAGTGAATCAGGTGCCTATGGCTACACCTTC
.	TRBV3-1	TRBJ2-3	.	CASSPWGGASTDTQYF	TGTGCCAGCAGCCCATGGGGGGGCGCTAGCACAGATACGCAGTATTTT
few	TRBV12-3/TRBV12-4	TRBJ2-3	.	CASSLSGAGVELTDTQYF	TGTGCCAGCAGTTTGAGTGGCGCAGGGGTAGAACTCACAGATACGCAGTATTTT
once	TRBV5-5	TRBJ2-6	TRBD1	CASSRSGTGAGANVLTF	TGTGCCAGCAGTCGATCCGGGACAGGGGCTGGGGCCAACGTCCTGACTTTC
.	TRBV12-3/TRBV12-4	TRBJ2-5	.	CASLRQGSFQETQYF	TGTGCCAGTCTGCGCCAGGGCAGTTTTCAAGAGACCCAGTACTTC
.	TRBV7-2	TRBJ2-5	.	CASSPQRLAPKGTQYF	TGTGCCAGCAGCCCCCAGCGGCTAGCACCCAAGGGGACCCAGTACTTC
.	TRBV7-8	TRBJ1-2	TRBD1	CASSSPMWGEEGAKDGYTF	TGTGCCAGCAGCTCGCCTATGTGGGGTGAAGAGGGGGCGAAGGATGGCTACACCTTC
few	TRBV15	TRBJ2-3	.	CATSRDPGDTQYF	TGTGCCACCAGCAGAGACCCCGGAGATACGCAGTATTTT